Below, 18 T cell receptor beta chains from the same sample are listed, as sequenced in a study of blood T cell repertoires in COVID-19. Sequencing used immunoSEQ multiplex PCR; TCRdb keeps in-frame clones, though not all of them. The sample records some 95,000 clones, more than 85% being singletons. Sequencing was performed on peripheral blood. The receptors originated from a human donor with active COVID-19. The donor label of this sample is uncertain.

The chain links TRBV6-6 to TRBJ2-7, with 8 bases aligning to TRBD1. From germline, CDR1 is MNHNY and CDR2 SVGAGI (reference sequence). V dropped 6 bases and J dropped 1; count of bases not matched to a gene: 5. This CDR3 has 14 residues. The CDR3: CASRFGQGSYEQYF. The CDR3 region has the DNA TGTGCCAGCAGATTCGGACAGGGTTCCTACGAGCAGTACTTC.

This sequence joins TRBV3-1 (or the pseudogene TRBV3-2) and TRBJ2-2, with D unclear. The germline V gene encodes CDR1 LGHDT and CDR2 YNNKEL (reference sequence). The CDR3 sequence is 14 residues long. With 4 bases removed from V and 5 bases from J, the gap between germline ends came to 11 bases. The CDR3 region is CASSPPPETGELFF. CDR3 bases: TGTGCCAGCAGCCCACCTCCGGAGACCGGGGAGCTGTTTTTT.

The chain has TRBV6-1 and TRBJ2-3; 12 bases match TRBD2. This CDR3 has 15 residues. The V segment lost 2 bases and the J segment 4 bases; nucleotides outside the gene matches: 1. The germline CDR1 and CDR2 sequences are MNHNS and SASEGT. The CDR3 DNA follows: TGTGCCAGCAGTGAACTAGCGGGGGGGCCAGATACGCAGTATTTT. Its translation: CASSELAGGPDTQYF.

The chain employs TRBV4-1 and TRBJ1-1; D remains ambiguous. V lost 1 base and J 5 bases, leaving 14 bases between the germline ends. The CDR3 extends over 15 amino acids. The V gene's germline CDR1 is MGHRA and CDR2 YSYEKL. CDR3 sequence reads: CASSQVAPRVTEAFF. As DNA, the CDR3 is TGCGCCAGCAGCCAAGTGGCCCCGAGGGTGACTGAAGCTTTCTTT.

The rearrangement uses TRBV5-1 and TRBJ1-4; 7 bases are a match to TRBD1. The germline gives CDR1 SGHRS, CDR2 YFSETQ. The CDR3 contains 15 residues. Trimming removed 2 bases from V and 7 bases from J; junction bases left unmatched: 8. CDR3 sequence (DNA): TGCGCCAGCAGCTTAGGCCGGGACAGTCTTGAAAAACTGTTTTTT. Its translation: CASSLGRDSLEKLFF.

In regard to this clone: Because the CDR3's place on the DNA is in doubt, the DNA is left out and the CDR3 is given as listed by TCRdb. The chain carries TRBV12-3 or TRBV12-4 and TRBJ1-1; TRBD1 is the table's D call and was not checked against the DNA. Ends included, the CDR3 has 12 residues. CDR3 sequence: CASSVGTGASFF.

This chain connects TRBV29-1 to TRBJ1-3; no clear D gene. Germline V lookup: CDR1 SQVTM, CDR2 ANQGSEA. Trimming pared 7 bases from V and 0 bases from J, leaving 13 bases between. This CDR3 contains 14 residues. CDR3 protein: CSASRKLSGNTIYF. The CDR3 nucleotides are TGCAGCGCCTCTCGCAAACTCTCTGGAAACACCATATATTTT.

V and J are TRBV7-2 and TRBJ2-1; TRBD2 is a possible D gene (5 bases). The V gene's germline CDR1 is SGHTA and CDR2 FQGNSA. The CDR3 contains 14 residues. Between the trimmed V and J ends, which lost 2 bases and 8 bases, there was a span of 13 bases. The CDR3 sequence is CASSLFTGFDEQFF. The CDR3 region has the DNA TGTGCCAGCAGCTTATTTACGGGGTTCGATGAGCAGTTCTTC.

The chain combines TRBV2 with TRBJ1-1; D remains ambiguous. CDR1 is SNHLY and CDR2 is FYNNEI in the germline V gene. Between the trimmed V and J ends, which lost 5 bases and 1 base, there was a span of 8 bases. The CDR3 is made up of 13 amino acids. This chain's CDR3 is CASSQDKNTEAFF. CDR3 sequence (DNA): TGTGCCAGCAGTCAAGACAAGAACACTGAAGCTTTCTTT.

The chain joins TRBV24-1 to TRBJ1-1; D is uncertain. Trimming pared 3 bases from V and 3 bases from J, leaving 7 bases between. Germline loops: CDR1 KGHDR, CDR2 SFDVKD. This CDR3 spans 13 amino acids. Here the CDR3 reads CATSDSGDTEAFF. The DNA for the CDR3 is TGTGCCACCAGTGATAGCGGAGACACTGAAGCTTTCTTT.

The genes are TRBV9 and TRBJ1-1, with 8 bases fitting TRBD1. Losses at the gene ends were 0 bases for V and 4 bases for J; bases not matched to a gene: 14. This CDR3 spans 18 amino acids. Germline V gene data show CDR1 as SGDLS and CDR2 as YYNGEE. The CDR3 sequence: CASSVEIRAGGPGTEAFF. The DNA of the CDR3 is TGTGCCAGCAGCGTAGAGATTAGGGCAGGGGGCCCGGGCACTGAAGCTTTCTTT.

The chain carries TRBV9 and TRBJ2-1; TRBD1 matches 10 bases. The CDR3 extends over 18 amino acids. CDR1 and CDR2 from the germline V gene are SGDLS and YYNGEE. With 4 bases clipped from V and 4 bases from J, the junction kept 14 bases outside the gene matches. CDR3 loop: CASSPRFRQGAQYNEQFF. The CDR3 nucleotides are TGTGCCAGCAGCCCCCGCTTTCGACAGGGGGCTCAGTACAATGAGCAGTTCTTC.

The V and J genes are TRBV5-5 and TRBJ1-2; 8 bases map to TRBD1. V dropped 3 bases and J dropped 2; count of bases not matched to a gene: 6. This CDR3 comprises 15 residues. Germline CDR1 reads SGHKS; CDR2 reads YYEKEE (reference sequence). CDR3 sequence: CASSSGTGNNYGYTF. The CDR3 DNA follows: TGTGCCAGCAGCTCGGGGACAGGCAACAACTATGGCTACACCTTC.

The rearrangement links TRBV12-5 to TRBJ2-1; 7 positions agree with TRBD2. The ends lost 0 bases at V and 5 bases at J; junction bases unmatched: 13. CDR3 length equals 18 residues. Germline CDR1 reads LGHNT; CDR2 reads FRNRAP. CDR3 sequence: CASGLVIIGTTKNNEQFF. CDR3 nucleotide sequence: TGTGCTAGTGGTTTGGTAATAATTGGGACTACAAAGAACAATGAGCAGTTCTTC. Using reference TRBV12-5 and TRBJ2-1 for the parts outside the CDR3, the full variable domain is DARVTQTPRHKVTEMGQEVTMRCQPILGHNTVFWYRQTMMQGLELLAYFRNRAPLDDSGMPKDRFSAEMPDATLATLKIQPSEPRDSAVYFCASGLVIIGTTKNNEQFFGPGTRLTVL.

This clone was counted a few times. The genes are TRBV13 and TRBJ2-3, with TRBD2 matching over 11 bases. Germline V gene lookup returns CDR1 PRHDT and CDR2 FYEKMQ (reference sequence). This CDR3 spans 16 amino acids. V trimming: 5 bases; J trimming: 5 bases; junction bases outside the gene matches: 9. The CDR3 DNA sequence: TGTGCCAGCAGCCTCGGCGTAGCGGGGGGGGTAGATACGCAGTATTTT. This codes for CASSLGVAGGVDTQYF. Full variable domain (rest looked up from reference TRBV13 and TRBJ2-3): AAGVIQSPRHLIKEKRETATLKCYPIPRHDTVYWYQQGPGQDPQFLISFYEKMQSDKGSIPDRFSAQQFSDYHSELNMSSLELGDSALYFCASSLGVAGGVDTQYFGPGTRLTVL.

The rearrangement links TRBV6-5 to TRBJ2-5; possible D gene TRBD2, 7 bases. CDR1 is MNHEY and CDR2 is SVGAGI in the germline V gene. Deletions cut 10 bases from V and 2 bases from J, with 17 bases between. The CDR3 consists of 14 residues. The CDR3 region is CATRRGGLQETQYF. CDR3 DNA sequence: TGTGCCACCCGCCGCGGGGGCCTGCAAGAGACCCAGTACTTC.

The V gene is TRBV7-3, the J gene TRBJ2-2, with D maybe TRBD1 (6 bases). Trimming shortened V by 3 bases and J by 4 bases, and 18 bases separated the two germline ends. Germline V gene lookup returns CDR1 SGHTA and CDR2 FQGTGA. The CDR3 covers 17 residues. This CDR3 reads CASSLGSQGSGTGELFF. The CDR3 region has the DNA TGTGCCAGCAGCTTGGGTTCTCAGGGGTCGGGCACCGGGGAGCTGTTTTTT.

The rearrangement links TRBV6-1 to TRBJ1-4, with unresolved D. This CDR3 has 18 residues. The germline V gene has CDR1 MNHNS and CDR2 SASEGT. The V gene lost 4 bases and the J gene lost 0 bases, with 18 bases spanning the gap. The CDR3 reads CASSVNIMIGATNEKLFF. Here the CDR3 DNA reads TGTGCCAGCAGTGTAAATATTATGATTGGAGCAACTAATGAAAAACTGTTTTTT.